Detailed here is one T cell receptor beta chain. CDR1 is SEHNR, CDR2 FQNEAQ, per germline (reference sequence). The ends lost 4 bases at V and 5 bases at J; junction bases unmatched: 11. The CDR3 extends over 15 amino acids. The data were obtained in a study of OX40 agonist ivuxolimab in advanced cancers. Across the study: Patients were roughly 83% male with ages roughly 20 to 85, mean about 60. Prior anti-PD-1, anti-PD-L1 or anti-CTLA-4 therapy was allowed; 35% to 40% had some.

The method was immunoSEQ multiplex PCR; TCRdb's version includes in-frame clones alone and lacks a portion of them. The sample gives 77,000 or so clones, 75% to 95% of which show up once; approximately 0.39% is in the top ten. The receptor's source is an adult with an advanced solid tumor such as melanoma, head and neck, liver or kidney cancer. The sequencing here drew on CD4+ or CD8+ T cells sorted from blood, taken in a trial of the OX40 agonist ivuxolimab. The chain recombines TRBV7-9 with TRBJ2-7; 7 bases map to TRBD2. The CDR3 DNA reads TGTGCCAGCAGCTCCCCCCGTCCGGGGGGAAACGAGCAGTACTTC. This sequence encodes CASSSPRPGGNEQYF.